One and the same sample provided the 17 T cell receptor beta chains below, sequenced in a study of T cell responses to AZD1222 COVID-19 vaccine. Only in-frame clones appear in the TCRdb table, and some are missing; sequencing was by immunoSEQ multiplex PCR. The sample holds about 200,000 clones; more than 85% are singletons and the top ten take less than 1.2%. This sample comprised peripheral blood, obtained on day 0 of MenACWY control vaccination. The receptors were gathered from an adult in good health.

The gene calls are TRBV28 and TRBJ1-6; tentatively, D is TRBD1 (5 bases). The V end lost 6 bases, the J end lost 6 bases, and 18 bases lay between the germline ends. The CDR3 loop spans 16 amino acids. CDR1 is MDHEN and CDR2 is SYDVKM in the germline V gene. CDR3 residues: CASRSLWGGGNSPLHF. The CDR3 bases are TGTGCCAGCAGATCCCTATGGGGGGGAGGTAATTCACCCCTCCACTTT. The full variable domain, with the rest looked up from reference TRBV28 and TRBJ1-6, is DVKVTQSSRYLVKRTGEKVFLECVQDMDHENMFWYRQDPGLGLRLIYFSYDVKMKEKGDIPEGYSVSREKKERFSLILESASTNQTSMYLCASRSLWGGGNSPLHFGNGTRLTVT.

V gene TRBV5-1 combines with J gene TRBJ2-1; D is undetermined. The CDR3 consists of 13 residues. Trimming took 0 bases from V and 8 from J, leaving 9 bases between them. Per the germline V gene, CDR1 is SGHRS and CDR2 is YFSETQ. CDR3 in DNA: TGCGCCAGCAGCTTGGAGTCCGGATATGAGCAGTTCTTC. As protein: CASSLESGYEQFF. Complete variable domain (other parts from reference TRBV5-1 and TRBJ2-1): KAGVTQTPRYLIKTRGQQVTLSCSPISGHRSVSWYQQTPGQGLQFLFEYFSETQRNKGNFPGRFSGRQFSNSRSEMNVSTLELGDSALYLCASSLESGYEQFFGPGTRLTVL.

This clone occurred once. The chain uses TRBV19 and TRBJ2-3; perhaps D is TRBD1 or TRBD2 (6 bases each). The CDR3 loop spans 15 amino acids. V was clipped by 5 bases and J by 4 bases, with 16 bases between them. CDR1 and CDR2 from the germline V gene are LNHDA and SQIVND (reference sequence). DNA of the CDR3: TGTGCCAGTAGTTCGAGGGGGACTGGTGCAGATACGCAGTATTTT. It is translated as CASSSRGTGADTQYF.

The chain couples TRBV7-2 to TRBJ1-2, with a possible D match to TRBD1 (5 bases). The V end was cut by 1 base, the J end by 2 bases, with 14 bases between. Germline CDR1 and CDR2: SGHTA and FQGNSA. CDR3 length: 16 amino acids. The CDR3 is CASSLGQPLPNYGYTF. In nucleotides, the CDR3 is TGTGCCAGCAGCTTAGGACAGCCTCTACCCAACTATGGCTACACCTTC.

This clone was observed once. The rearrangement joins TRBV14 to TRBJ1-6; D is unclear. The CDR3 totals 13 residues. Germline V gives CDR1 SGHDN, CDR2 FVKESK. The ends were cut back, 2 bases at V and 6 bases at J, with 5 bases in the middle. The CDR3 DNA sequence: TGTGCCAGCAGCCAAATGGGTAATTCACCCCTCCACTTT. Protein: CASSQMGNSPLHF.

J is TRBJ1-1 and V is TRBV18, with 10 bases that match TRBD1. The V gene's germline CDR1 is KGHSH and CDR2 LQKENI. The ends lost 3 bases at V and 11 bases at J; junction bases unmatched: 6. The CDR3 is 13 residues long. For the CDR3, the DNA is TGTGCCAGCTCACCTCTGACAGGGGGCACGGCTTTCTTT. This translates into CASSPLTGGTAFF.

Notes on this clone: Other DNA sequences in the sample encode the same CDR3. The chain couples TRBV18 to TRBJ1-4, with no clear D. Trimming cost V 3 bases and J 5 bases, with 10 bases left between them. Germline V gene lookup returns CDR1 KGHSH and CDR2 LQKENI. CDR3 length: 14 residues. CDR3 residues: CASSPPGSNEKLFF. The CDR3 DNA follows: TGTGCCAGCTCACCTCCGGGATCAAATGAAAAACTGTTTTTT.

The rearrangement uses TRBV19 and TRBJ1-5, with D possibly being TRBD1 (5 bases). V dropped 7 bases and J dropped 6 bases, with 13 bases sitting between them. Germline V gives CDR1 LNHDA, CDR2 SQIVND (reference sequence). The CDR3 sequence is 13 residues long. For the CDR3, the DNA is TGTGCCAGTACCCTGGGGGTATCTCAGCCCCAGCATTTT. Its translation: CASTLGVSQPQHF.

Notes on this clone: The same CDR3 also results from other DNA sequences found in this sample. V is TRBV4-1 and J is TRBJ1-1; D is possibly TRBD1 (5 bases). V lost 0 bases and J 3 bases, leaving 11 bases between the germline ends. The CDR3 spans 15 residues. In germline, CDR1 is MGHRA, CDR2 YSYEKL. CDR3 coding DNA: TGCGCCAGCAGCCAAGACGGGGCGGGAGACACTGAAGCTTTCTTT. It encodes CASSQDGAGDTEAFF.

The V and J genes are TRBV5-3 and TRBJ1-5; a possible D gene is TRBD1 (5 bases). TRBV5-3 qualifies as an ORF whose function is uncertain. The length of the CDR3 is 13 residues. Trimming left V 7 bases short and J 6 bases short, with 14 bases between. Written as DNA, the CDR3 is TGTGCCAGACGTATGGGGGTGTGTCAGCCCCAGCATTTT. Encoded protein: CARRMGVCQPQHF.

The chain links TRBV12-3 or TRBV12-4 to TRBJ2-7; D is unresolved. This CDR3 spans 12 amino acids. Between the trimmed V and J ends, which lost 1 base and 8 bases, there was a span of 9 bases. CDR3 nucleotides: TGTGCCAGCAGTTTAGTAGGTTTTAAGCAGTACTTC. The encoded protein is CASSLVGFKQYF.

The chain recombines TRBV6-5 with TRBJ1-1; D unclear. CDR1 MNHEY and CDR2 SVGAGI come from the germline V gene. Trimming pared 2 bases from V and 3 bases from J, leaving 13 bases between. This CDR3 contains 15 residues. CDR3 DNA sequence: TGTGCCAGCAGTTACGAATCGATTGGATACACTGAAGCTTTCTTT. It translates to CASSYESIGYTEAFF.

The chain joins TRBV6-6 to TRBJ1-2, with D perhaps matching TRBD1 (6 bases). V lost 5 bases and J 3 bases, leaving 16 bases between the germline ends. Germline V gives CDR1 MNHNY, CDR2 SVGAGI (reference sequence). This CDR3 has 15 amino acids. This CDR3 reads CASSTRQGFDYGYTF. DNA of the CDR3: TGTGCCAGCAGTACACGCCAGGGGTTCGACTATGGCTACACCTTC.

The chain uses TRBV6-2 or TRBV6-3 and TRBJ1-5; D gene unclear. Between the trimmed V and J ends, which lost 2 bases and 4 bases, there was a span of 12 bases. The CDR3 is 15 residues long. Germline V gives CDR1 MNHEY, CDR2 SVGEGT. The CDR3 here is CASSYEGVGNQPQHF. In DNA, the CDR3 is TGTGCCAGCAGTTACGAGGGAGTTGGTAATCAGCCCCAGCATTTT.

The chain's CDR3 is CASSPGTANNQPQHF. CDR3 bases: TGTGCCAGCAGCCCCGGGACAGCGAACAATCAGCCCCAGCATTTT. V is TRBV3-1 (or the pseudogene TRBV3-2) and J is TRBJ1-5; 7 bases match TRBD1. Losses at the gene ends were 4 bases for V and 3 bases for J; bases not matched to a gene: 6. The germline V gene encodes CDR1 LGHDT and CDR2 YNNKEL (reference sequence). This CDR3 region has 15 residues.

The J gene is TRBJ2-5, the V gene TRBV5-4, with D perhaps TRBD1 or TRBD2 (5 bases each). Germline CDR1 SGHNT, CDR2 YYREEE (reference sequence). V lost 1 base and J 5 bases, leaving 15 bases between the germline ends. The CDR3 is 15 residues long. CDR3 loop: CASSLPGRFRETQYF. CDR3 sequence (DNA): TGTGCCAGCAGCTTGCCAGGGAGATTTCGGGAGACCCAGTACTTC. The full variable domain, its missing parts supplied by reference TRBV5-4 and TRBJ2-5, is ETGVTQSPTHLIKTRGQQVTLRCSSQSGHNTVSWYQQALGQGPQFIFQYYREEENGRGNFPPRFSGLQFPNYSSELNVNALELDDSALYLCASSLPGRFRETQYFGPGTRLLVL.

The chain uses TRBV28 and TRBJ1-6; D unclear. Trimming took off 6 bases at V and 7 bases at J, with 7 bases between the two ends. Germline lookup yields CDR1 MDHEN and CDR2 SYDVKM. The CDR3 is 12 amino acids. Here the CDR3 DNA reads TGTGCCAGCAGCTCCCCCAATTCACCCCTCCACTTT. It translates to CASSSPNSPLHF.